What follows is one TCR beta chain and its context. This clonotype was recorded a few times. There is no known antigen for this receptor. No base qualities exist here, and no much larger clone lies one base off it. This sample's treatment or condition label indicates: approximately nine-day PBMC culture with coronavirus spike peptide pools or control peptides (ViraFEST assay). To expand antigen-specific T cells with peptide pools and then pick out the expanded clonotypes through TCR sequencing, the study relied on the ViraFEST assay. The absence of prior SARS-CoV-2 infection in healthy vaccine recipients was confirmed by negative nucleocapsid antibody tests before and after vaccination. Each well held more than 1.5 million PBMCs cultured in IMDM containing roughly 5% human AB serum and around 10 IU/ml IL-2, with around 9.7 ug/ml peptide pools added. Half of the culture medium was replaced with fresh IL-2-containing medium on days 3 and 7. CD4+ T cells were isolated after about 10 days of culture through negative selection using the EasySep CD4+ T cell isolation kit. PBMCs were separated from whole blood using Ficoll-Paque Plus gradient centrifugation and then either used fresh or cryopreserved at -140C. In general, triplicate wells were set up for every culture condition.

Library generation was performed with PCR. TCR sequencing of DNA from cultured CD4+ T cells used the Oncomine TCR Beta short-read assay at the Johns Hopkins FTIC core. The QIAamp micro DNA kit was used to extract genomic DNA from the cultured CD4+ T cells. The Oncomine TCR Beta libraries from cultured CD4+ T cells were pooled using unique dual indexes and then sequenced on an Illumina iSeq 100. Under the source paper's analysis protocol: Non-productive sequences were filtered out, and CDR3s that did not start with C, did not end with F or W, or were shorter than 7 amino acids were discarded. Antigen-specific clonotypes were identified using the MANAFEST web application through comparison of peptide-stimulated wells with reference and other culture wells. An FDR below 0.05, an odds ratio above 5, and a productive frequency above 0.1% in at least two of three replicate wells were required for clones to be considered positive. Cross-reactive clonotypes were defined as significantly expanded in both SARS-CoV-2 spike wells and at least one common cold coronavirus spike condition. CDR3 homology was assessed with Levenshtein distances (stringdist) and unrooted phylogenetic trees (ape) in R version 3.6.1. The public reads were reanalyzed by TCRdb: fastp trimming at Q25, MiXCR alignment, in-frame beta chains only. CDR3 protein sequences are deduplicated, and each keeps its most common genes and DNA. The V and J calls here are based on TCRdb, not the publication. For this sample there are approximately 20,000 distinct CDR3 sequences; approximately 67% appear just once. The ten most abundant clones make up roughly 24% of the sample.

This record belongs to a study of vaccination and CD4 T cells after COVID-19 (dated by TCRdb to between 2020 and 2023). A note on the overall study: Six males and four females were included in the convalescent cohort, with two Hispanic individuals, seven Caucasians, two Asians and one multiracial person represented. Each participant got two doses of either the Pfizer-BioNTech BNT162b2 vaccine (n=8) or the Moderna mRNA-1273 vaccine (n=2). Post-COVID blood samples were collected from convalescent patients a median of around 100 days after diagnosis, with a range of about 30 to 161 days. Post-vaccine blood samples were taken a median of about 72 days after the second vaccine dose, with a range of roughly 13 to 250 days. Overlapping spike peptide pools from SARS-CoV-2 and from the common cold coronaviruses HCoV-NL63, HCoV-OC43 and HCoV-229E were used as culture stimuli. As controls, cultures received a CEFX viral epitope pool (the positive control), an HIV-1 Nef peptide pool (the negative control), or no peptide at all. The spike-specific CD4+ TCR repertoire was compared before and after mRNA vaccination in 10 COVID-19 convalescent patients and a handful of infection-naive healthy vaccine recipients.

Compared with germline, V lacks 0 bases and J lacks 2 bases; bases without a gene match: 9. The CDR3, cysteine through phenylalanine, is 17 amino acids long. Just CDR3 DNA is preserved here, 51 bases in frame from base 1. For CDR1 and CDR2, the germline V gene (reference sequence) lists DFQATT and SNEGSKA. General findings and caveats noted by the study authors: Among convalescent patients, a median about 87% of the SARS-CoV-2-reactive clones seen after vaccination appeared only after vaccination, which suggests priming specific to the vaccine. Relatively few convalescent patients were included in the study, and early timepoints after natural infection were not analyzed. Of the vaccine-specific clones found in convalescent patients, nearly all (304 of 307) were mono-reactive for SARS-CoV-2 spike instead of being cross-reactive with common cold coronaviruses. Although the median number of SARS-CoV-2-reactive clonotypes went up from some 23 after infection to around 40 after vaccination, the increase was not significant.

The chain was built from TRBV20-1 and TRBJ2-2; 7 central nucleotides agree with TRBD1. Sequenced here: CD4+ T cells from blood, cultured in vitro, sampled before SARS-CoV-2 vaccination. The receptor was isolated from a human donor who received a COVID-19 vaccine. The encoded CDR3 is CSARDRSRQGNTGELFF. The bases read TGCAGTGCTAGAGATAGGTCCAGACAGGGAAACACCGGGGAGCTGTTTTTT.